This T cell receptor beta chain was recovered during a study of T-cell reconstitution after alpha-beta-depleted transplantation in children (dated by TCRdb to about 2016). Study-level background: Using TCR repertoire profiling, the study quantitatively followed how T-cell immune reconstitution unfolded in children after TCRalphabeta/CD19-depleted allogeneic hematopoietic cell transplantation.

The treatment or condition label here, explained by the study, means: allogeneic hematopoietic cell transplantation with graft depleted of TCRalphabeta T cells and CD19 B cells. Transplant recipients were children who received TCRalphabeta/CD19-depleted allogeneic hematopoietic cell grafts. Worth noting for this clonotype: It has no known antigen specificity. Within one base of it there is no much larger clone, and no base qualities were kept.

Library construction relied on PCR. Sequencing instrument: Illumina HiSeq 2500. TCR libraries were prepared with molecular barcoding, using unique molecular identifiers to normalize TCRbeta repertoire quantification. TCRdb trimmed the raw reads at Q25, called clones with MiXCR and kept productive beta chains. Records with the same CDR3 protein are collapsed into one entry carrying the most frequent genes and DNA. For this sample the table gives about 420,000 distinct CDR3 sequences, of which around 16% were detected only once. Around 28% of the sample belongs to the ten largest clones. The research as a whole found: In some patients, high TCRbeta diversity at day 60 was attributed to recipient T cells and intrathymic progenitors that had survived conditioning. Hyperexpanded clone frequencies declined over subsequent months; after one year, T-cell counts and TCRbeta diversity were mostly attributed to newly produced T cells. Apparently early alphabetaT-cell count recovery about two months after transplant reportedly relied on only several hundred rapidly expanded clones derived from non-depleted graft cells.

Spanning cysteine to phenylalanine, the CDR3 consists of 18 amino acids. The sequence is cut down to CDR3 DNA, 54 bases in frame from base 1. The germline V gene provides CDR1 SQVTM and CDR2 ANQGSEA. Trimming takes 4 bases off V and 0 bases off J; junction bases not matched to a gene: 7. This sequence was found in a boy under two years old who had a stem cell transplant for Wiskott-Aldrich syndrome, so the T cells may come from the graft donor. Sequencing was performed on PBMCs, mostly from graft donor cells, taken 360 days after TCRalphabeta/CD19-depleted stem cell transplant. The sequence links TRBV29-1 to TRBJ2-1; TRBD2 lines up with 15 middle nucleotides. The CDR3 region reads CSVVGLAGGVSSYNEQFF. DNA sequence: TGCAGCGTTGTAGGACTAGCGGGAGGGGTTAGCTCCTACAATGAGCAGTTCTTC.